This T cell receptor (beta chain) was captured in a study of cytomegalovirus exposure and HLA in healthy donors. The PCR ran on 60 Vbeta and 13 Jbeta primers. Profiled with immunoSEQ multiplex PCR; TCRdb holds only in-frame clones, not every one. The sample contains 150,000 or so clones, about 78% of which appear only once. Study-wide results and caveats: Most TCR sequences were rare, but some public TCRs occurred in many donors. Accurate predictions that matched the HLA-A and HLA-B alleles of most subjects were reportedly made from TCR beta sequences. Diagnosis of cytomegalovirus status made by the classifier reportedly showed high specificity and sensitivity.

In its sample, this clone was seen a few times. Its antigen is unknown. CDR1 and CDR2 from the germline V gene are PRHDT and FYEKMQ (reference sequence). The CDR3 totals 15 residues. Trimming removed 3 bases from V and 4 bases from J; junction bases left unmatched: 5. This rearrangement joins TRBV13 to TRBJ2-3; 9 bases are a match to TRBD1. Input material: PBMCs. The clonotype comes from a female donor in good health and CMV-seronegative. The CDR3 nucleotides are TGTGCCAGCAGCTTGGACAGGGGAGGCGCAGATACGCAGTATTTT. It is translated as CASSLDRGGADTQYF.